The 15 T cell receptor beta chains below all came from one sample that was sequenced in a study of chemoradiotherapy in HPV16-positive cancers. TCRdb keeps only in-frame clones here, not all; method: immunoSEQ multiplex PCR. Of 35,000 to 45,000 clones listed, about 77% are singletons. Specimen: blood, collected from a patient who underwent chemoradiotherapy. These receptors were obtained from a human donor with HPV-associated anogenital cancer.

The J gene is TRBJ1-2, the V gene TRBV5-1, with 9 bases that match TRBD1. CDR1 is SGHRS and CDR2 is YFSETQ in the germline V gene. CDR3 length: 14 residues. The ends lost 1 base at V and 6 bases at J; junction bases unmatched: 4. CDR3 protein: CASSLLGQGNGYTF. CDR3 nucleotide sequence: TGCGCCAGCAGCTTGCTGGGACAGGGAAATGGCTACACCTTC.

The gene calls are TRBV4-1 and TRBJ1-1, with unresolved D. The germline V gene has CDR1 MGHRA and CDR2 YSYEKL. Trimming left V 0 bases short and J 7 bases short, with 12 bases between. The CDR3 contains 14 residues. The CDR3 DNA reads TGCGCCAGCAGCCAAGATGACCCCGGGGATGAAGCTTTCTTT. Protein sequence: CASSQDDPGDEAFF.

The chain uses TRBV4-1 and TRBJ2-2, with TRBD2 identical over 9 bases. The J segment lost 1 base and the V segment lost 3 bases, leaving 0 bases of the junction unmatched. Germline V gene lookup returns CDR1 MGHRA and CDR2 YSYEKL. The CDR3 loop spans 15 amino acids. Here the CDR3 DNA reads TGCGCCAGCAGCCATAGCGGGGGGAACACCGGGGAGCTGTTTTTT. Its protein is CASSHSGGNTGELFF.

The chain is built from TRBV5-1 and TRBJ2-1; D is possibly TRBD1 or TRBD2 (5 bases each). Germline V gene data show CDR1 as SGHRS and CDR2 as YFSETQ. The V gene lost 1 base and the J gene lost 4 bases, with 12 bases spanning the gap. The length of the CDR3 is 15 residues. The CDR3 spells CASSLSGDQYNEQFF. Here the CDR3 DNA reads TGCGCCAGCAGCTTGTCCGGGGACCAATACAATGAGCAGTTCTTC.

This sequence joins TRBV15 and TRBJ1-1; D gene uncertain. The germline V gene encodes CDR1 LNHNV and CDR2 YYDKDF (reference sequence). V was pared by 11 bases and J by 1 base, with 14 bases between. The CDR3 consists of 13 residues. CDR3 region: CAPPLSENTEAFF. The DNA for the CDR3 is TGTGCCCCCCCCCTCTCCGAGAACACTGAAGCTTTCTTT.

The chain couples TRBV6-5 to TRBJ2-7; D might be TRBD1 (6 bases). CDR1 and CDR2 (germline): MNHEY, SVGAGI. The germline V and J ends were trimmed by 2 bases and 6 bases, with 11 bases remaining between them. This CDR3 is built from 13 residues. CDR3 in amino acids: CASSYTGSGEQYF. The CDR3 DNA reads TGTGCCAGCAGTTACACAGGGAGTGGCGAGCAGTACTTC.

This clone was seen a single time. This chain uses TRBV5-1 with TRBJ2-7; TRBD1 agrees at 10 bases. The CDR3 is made up of 15 amino acids. Trimming removed 3 bases from V and 4 bases from J; junction bases left unmatched: 7. Per the germline V gene, CDR1 is SGHRS and CDR2 is YFSETQ. CDR3 DNA: TGCGCCAGCAGCTCTGGACAGGGGGGAATTTACGAGCAGTACTTC. This encodes CASSSGQGGIYEQYF.

The chain employs TRBV5-5 and TRBJ2-7, with a weak D call TRBD2 (6 bases). V was pared by 1 base and J by 0 bases, with 8 bases between. Germline-derived CDR1 and CDR2 are SGHKS and YYEKEE (reference sequence). This CDR3 is built from 14 residues. The CDR3 sequence: CASSLLGGSYEQYF. Written as DNA, the CDR3 is TGTGCCAGCAGCTTGTTGGGAGGCTCCTACGAGCAGTACTTC.

The V call is TRBV9, the J call TRBJ2-1; 9 nucleotides align to TRBD2. Germline values: CDR1 SGDLS, CDR2 YYNGEE. With 2 bases clipped from V and 4 bases from J, the junction kept 1 base outside the gene matches. There are 14 residues in the CDR3. The CDR3 coding sequence is TGTGCCAGCAGCGTGCTAGCGGGGTACAATGAGCAGTTCTTC. Translation gives CASSVLAGYNEQFF. The variable domain in full, completed from reference TRBV9 and TRBJ2-1, reads DSGVTQTPKHLITATGQRVTLRCSPRSGDLSVYWYQQSLDQGLQFLIQYYNGEERAKGNILERFSAQQFPDLHSELNLSSLELGDSALYFCASSVLAGYNEQFFGPGTRLTVL.

The J gene is TRBJ2-7, the V gene TRBV7-6, with D perhaps assigned TRBD1 or TRBD2 (5 bases each). The CDR3 is 14 amino acids. Germline assignment: CDR1 SGHVS and CDR2 FNYEAQ. V lost 4 bases to trimming and J lost 6 bases, with 16 bases between them. DNA of the CDR3: TGTGCCAGCAGCTCCAGCGAGGGTGGGGGCGAGCAGTACTTC. Translated: CASSSSEGGGEQYF.

This clone occurred once. The rearrangement joins TRBV5-4 to TRBJ2-3; the D call may be TRBD1 or TRBD2 (5 bases each). CDR3 length: 15 amino acids. The germline CDR1 and CDR2 sequences are SGHNT and YYREEE (reference sequence). V lost 1 base, J lost 3 bases, and 12 bases lay in between. In DNA, the CDR3 is TGTGCCAGCAGCTTGTTGGGGGTCGGTACAGATACGCAGTATTTT. This sequence encodes CASSLLGVGTDTQYF.

J is TRBJ1-6 and V is TRBV6-5; 7 nucleotides line up with TRBD1. The germline V gene encodes CDR1 MNHEY and CDR2 SVGAGI. V trimming: 6 bases; J trimming: 4 bases; junction bases outside the gene matches: 6. The CDR3 consists of 15 residues. CDR3 in DNA: TGTGCCAGCAGCTCCCGGGACAGTTATAATTCACCCCTCCACTTT. This encodes CASSSRDSYNSPLHF.

This rearrangement joins TRBV2 to TRBJ1-5; no clear D. This CDR3 comprises 12 residues. The ends were cut back, 4 bases at V and 6 bases at J, with 7 bases in the middle. In germline, CDR1 is SNHLY, CDR2 FYNNEI. CDR3 DNA sequence: TGTGCCAGCAGTGTAGTAGGTCAGCCCCAGCATTTT. Protein sequence: CASSVVGQPQHF.

The V and J genes are TRBV5-1 and TRBJ2-3, with D unresolved. This CDR3 region has 14 residues. Germline lookup yields CDR1 SGHRS and CDR2 YFSETQ. V lost 4 bases, J lost 2 bases, and 11 bases lay in between. CDR3 coding DNA: TGCGCCAGCAGCACGAACGGCTACACAGATACGCAGTATTTT. This sequence encodes CASSTNGYTDTQYF. The variable domain in full, completed from reference TRBV5-1 and TRBJ2-3, reads KAGVTQTPRYLIKTRGQQVTLSCSPISGHRSVSWYQQTPGQGLQFLFEYFSETQRNKGNFPGRFSGRQFSNSRSEMNVSTLELGDSALYLCASSTNGYTDTQYFGPGTRLTVL.

V is TRBV4-1 and J is TRBJ2-7, with 9 positions matching TRBD2. After removal of 0 bases from V and 6 bases from J, the junction contained 12 bases not matched to a gene. The CDR3 contains 17 residues. The germline gives CDR1 MGHRA, CDR2 YSYEKL. The DNA of the CDR3 is TGCGCCAGCAGCCAAGAAAGGGGCGGGGGGGCCTTTGGCGAGCAGTACTTC. Amino acids: CASSQERGGGAFGEQYF.